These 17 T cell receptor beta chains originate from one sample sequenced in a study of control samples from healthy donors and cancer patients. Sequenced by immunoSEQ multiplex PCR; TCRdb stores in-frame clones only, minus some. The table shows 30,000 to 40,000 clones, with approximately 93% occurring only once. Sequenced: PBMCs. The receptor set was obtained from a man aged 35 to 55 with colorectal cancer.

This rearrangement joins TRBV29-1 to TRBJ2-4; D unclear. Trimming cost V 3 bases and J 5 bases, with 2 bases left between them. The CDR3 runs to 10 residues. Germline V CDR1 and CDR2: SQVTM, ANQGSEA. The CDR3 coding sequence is TGCAGCGTTGAGGAAAACATTCAGTACTTC. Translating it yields CSVEENIQYF.

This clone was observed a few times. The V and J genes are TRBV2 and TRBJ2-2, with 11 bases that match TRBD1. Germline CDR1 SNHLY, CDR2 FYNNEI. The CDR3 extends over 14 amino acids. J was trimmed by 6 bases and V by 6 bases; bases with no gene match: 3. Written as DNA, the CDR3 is TGTGCCAGCAGATCGGGACAGGGGGCCGGGGAGCTGTTTTTT. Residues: CASRSGQGAGELFF.

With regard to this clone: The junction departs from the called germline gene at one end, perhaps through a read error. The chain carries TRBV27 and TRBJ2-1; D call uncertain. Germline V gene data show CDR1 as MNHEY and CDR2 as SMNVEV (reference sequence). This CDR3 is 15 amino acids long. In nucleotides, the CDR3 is TGTGCCAGCAGTTTACCGAATGGCCCCTACGATGAGCAGTTCTTC. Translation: CASSLPNGPYDEQFF.

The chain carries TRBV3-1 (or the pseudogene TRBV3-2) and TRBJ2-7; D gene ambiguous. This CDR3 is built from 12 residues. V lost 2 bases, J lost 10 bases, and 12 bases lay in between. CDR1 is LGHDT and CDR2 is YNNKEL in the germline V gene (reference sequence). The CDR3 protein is CASSQTNGPQYF. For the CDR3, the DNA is TGTGCCAGCAGCCAAACAAACGGCCCTCAGTACTTC.

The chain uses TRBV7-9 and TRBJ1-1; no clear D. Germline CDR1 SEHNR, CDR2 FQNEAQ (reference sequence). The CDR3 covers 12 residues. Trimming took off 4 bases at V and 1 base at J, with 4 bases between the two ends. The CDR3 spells CASSYRNTEAFF. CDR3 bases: TGTGCCAGCAGCTATCGGAACACTGAAGCTTTCTTT.

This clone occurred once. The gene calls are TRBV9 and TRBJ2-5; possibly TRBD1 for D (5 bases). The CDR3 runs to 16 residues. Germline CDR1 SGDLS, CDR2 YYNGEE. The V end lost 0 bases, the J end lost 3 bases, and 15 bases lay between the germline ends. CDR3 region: CASSVASFSREETQYF. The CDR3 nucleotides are TGTGCCAGCAGCGTAGCTTCTTTCAGCAGGGAAGAGACCCAGTACTTC.

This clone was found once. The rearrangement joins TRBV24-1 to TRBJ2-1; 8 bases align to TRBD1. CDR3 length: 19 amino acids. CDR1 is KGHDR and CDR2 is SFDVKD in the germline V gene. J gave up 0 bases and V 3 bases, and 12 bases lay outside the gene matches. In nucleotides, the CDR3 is TGTGCCACCAGTGATCCATCTACTAGGACAGGGCCCTCCTACAATGAGCAGTTCTTC. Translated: CATSDPSTRTGPSYNEQFF.

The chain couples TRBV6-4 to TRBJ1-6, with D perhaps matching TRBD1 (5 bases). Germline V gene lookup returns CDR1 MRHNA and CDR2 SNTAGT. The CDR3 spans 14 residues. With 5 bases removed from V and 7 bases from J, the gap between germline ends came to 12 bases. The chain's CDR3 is CASSRDLSNSPLHF. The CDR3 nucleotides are TGTGCCAGCAGTCGGGACTTAAGCAATTCACCCCTCCACTTT.

CDR3 sequence: CASSSLEGAQYF. The CDR3 coding sequence is TGTGCCAGCAGCTCCCTCGAAGGCGCCCAGTACTTC. The rearrangement uses TRBV13 and TRBJ2-5; D gene ambiguous. This CDR3 contains 12 residues. V lost 4 bases and J lost 9, with 12 bases in between. CDR1 is PRHDT, CDR2 FYEKMQ, per germline (reference sequence).

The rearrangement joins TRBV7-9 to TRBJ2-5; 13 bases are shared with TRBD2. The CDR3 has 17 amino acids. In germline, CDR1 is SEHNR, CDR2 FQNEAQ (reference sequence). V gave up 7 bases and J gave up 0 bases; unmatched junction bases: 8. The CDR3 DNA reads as TGTGCCAGCACCTTGAGAGGACTAGCGGGGGACCAAGAGACCCAGTACTTC. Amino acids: CASTLRGLAGDQETQYF.

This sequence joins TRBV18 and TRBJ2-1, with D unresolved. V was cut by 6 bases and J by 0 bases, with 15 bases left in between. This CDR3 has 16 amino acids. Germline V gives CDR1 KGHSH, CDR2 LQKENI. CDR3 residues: CASSPIESSSYNEQFF. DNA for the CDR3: TGTGCCAGCTCGCCAATTGAATCGAGCTCCTACAATGAGCAGTTCTTC.

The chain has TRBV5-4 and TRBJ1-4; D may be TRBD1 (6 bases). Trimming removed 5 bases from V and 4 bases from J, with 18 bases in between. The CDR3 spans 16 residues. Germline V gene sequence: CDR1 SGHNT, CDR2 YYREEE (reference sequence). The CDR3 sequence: CASSRTGSKGNEKLFF. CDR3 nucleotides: TGTGCCAGCAGTCGCACAGGGTCGAAGGGTAATGAAAAACTGTTTTTT.

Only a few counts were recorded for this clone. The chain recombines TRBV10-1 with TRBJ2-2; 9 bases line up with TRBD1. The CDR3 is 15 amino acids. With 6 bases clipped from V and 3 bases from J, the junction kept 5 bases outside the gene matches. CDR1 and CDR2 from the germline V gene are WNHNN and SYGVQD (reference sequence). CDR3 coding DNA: TGCGCCAGCAGGGCCGACAGGGGGGACACCGGGGAGCTGTTTTTT. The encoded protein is CASRADRGDTGELFF.

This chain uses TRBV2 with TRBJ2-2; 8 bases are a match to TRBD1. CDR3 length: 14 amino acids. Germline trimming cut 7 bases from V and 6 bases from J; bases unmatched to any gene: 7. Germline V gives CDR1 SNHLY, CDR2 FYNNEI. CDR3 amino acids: CASKSGTGPGELFF. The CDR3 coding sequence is TGTGCCAGCAAGTCCGGGACAGGACCCGGGGAGCTGTTTTTT.

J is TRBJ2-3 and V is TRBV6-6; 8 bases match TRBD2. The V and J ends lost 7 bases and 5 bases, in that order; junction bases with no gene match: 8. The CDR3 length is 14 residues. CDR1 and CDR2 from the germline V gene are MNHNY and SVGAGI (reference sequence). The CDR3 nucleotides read TGTGCCAGCATGTCGGCGGGGGGTAGAGATACGCAGTATTTT. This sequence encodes CASMSAGGRDTQYF.

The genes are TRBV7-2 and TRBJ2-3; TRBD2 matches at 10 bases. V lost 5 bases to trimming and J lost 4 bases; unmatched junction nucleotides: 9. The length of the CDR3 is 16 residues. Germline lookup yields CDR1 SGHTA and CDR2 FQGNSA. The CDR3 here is CASSGSGGAVADTQYF. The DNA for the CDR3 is TGTGCCAGCAGCGGGAGCGGGGGGGCTGTGGCAGATACGCAGTATTTT.

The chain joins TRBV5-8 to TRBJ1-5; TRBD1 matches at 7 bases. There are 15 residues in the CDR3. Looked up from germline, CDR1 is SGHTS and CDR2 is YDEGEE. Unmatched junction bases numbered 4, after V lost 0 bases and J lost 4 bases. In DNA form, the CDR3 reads TGTGCCAGCAGCTTGGTAGGGGGCGAAAATCAGCCCCAGCATTTT. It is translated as CASSLVGGENQPQHF. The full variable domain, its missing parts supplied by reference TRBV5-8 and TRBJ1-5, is EAGVTQSPTHLIKTRGQQATLRCSPISGHTSVYWYQQALGLGLQFLLWYDEGEERNRGNFPPRFSGRQFPNYSSELNVNALELEDSALYLCASSLVGGENQPQHFGDGTRLSIL.